This T cell receptor (beta chain) was observed in a study of control samples from healthy donors and cancer patients. TCRdb's table, derived via immunoSEQ multiplex PCR, lists solely in-frame clones and lacks some. Among fewer than 95,000 clones, around four fifths were seen once, and the ten largest hold 15% to 20%. Per the germline V gene, CDR1 is KGHSH and CDR2 is LQKENI. With 2 bases clipped from V and 5 bases from J, the junction kept 11 bases outside the gene matches. The CDR3 is made up of 17 amino acids. The receptor was derived from a man aged 25 to 40 in good health. The chain uses TRBV18 and TRBJ2-2; 7 bases agree with TRBD1. The source material was blood. In DNA, the CDR3 is TGTGCCAGCTCACCAGGAGGCTACAGGGGAAGAACCGGGGAGCTGTTTTTT. It yields the protein CASSPGGYRGRTGELFF.